This TCR beta chain derives from a study of blood T cell repertoires in COVID-19. Turning to the study itself: Sites in the United States, Italy and Spain provided acute and convalescent COVID-19 samples. The cDNA or gDNA used as material had been derived from T cells, B-cell-depleted T cells, or PBMCs.

In the original processing: The assay estimated nucleated cells by amplifying reference gene primers. Sequenced by immunoSEQ multiplex PCR; TCRdb stores in-frame clones only, minus some. The V and J calls and the clone size are those of that table, but D and trimming were determined from the DNA. The sample yields a few hundred thousand clones, 86% seen once. Germline CDR1 reads SNHLY; CDR2 reads FYNNEI. V trimming: 2 bases; J trimming: 2 bases; junction bases outside the gene matches: 8. The CDR3 loop spans 17 amino acids. The receptor's source is a woman under 40 with active or convalescent COVID-19. The chain employs TRBV2 and TRBJ2-3, with TRBD2 matching over 9 bases. What was sequenced was peripheral blood. CDR3 amino acids: CASSESLAGQPTDTQYF. The CDR3 nucleotides are TGTGCCAGCAGTGAAAGTCTAGCGGGACAGCCCACAGATACGCAGTATTTT.